Listed here are 3 T cell receptor beta chains from one sample, sequenced in a study of control samples from healthy donors and cancer patients. The method was immunoSEQ multiplex PCR; TCRdb's version includes in-frame clones alone and lacks a portion of them. The sample holds about 47,000 clones, 75% to 85% seen once. Material for sequencing was blood. The source of these receptors is a man in his 70s in good health.

The genes are TRBV28 and TRBJ1-2, with 7 bases aligning to TRBD1. The CDR3 runs 13 residues. Trimming cost V 7 bases and J 9 bases; bases outside gene matches: 11. Germline CDR1 is MDHEN and CDR2 is SYDVKM. CDR3 region: CASTREAGQRYTF. The DNA of the CDR3 is TGTGCCAGCACAAGAGAGGCGGGACAGCGCTACACCTTC.

This rearrangement joins TRBV19 to TRBJ1-6, with a possible D match to TRBD1 (6 bases). Germline V lookup: CDR1 LNHDA, CDR2 SQIVND (reference sequence). This CDR3 is built from 12 residues. V gave up 6 bases and J gave up 17 bases, with 17 bases separating them. CDR3 nucleotides: TGTGCCAGTAGGGCGACAGGTCAGAACGTCCACTTT. Its protein is CASRATGQNVHF.

This chain uses TRBV4-1 with TRBJ1-1; weak D call: TRBD1 (5 bases). V dropped 4 bases and J dropped 4 bases, with 19 bases sitting between them. CDR3 length equals 16 residues. The germline V gene has CDR1 MGHRA and CDR2 YSYEKL. The CDR3: CASSPQPGQGGTEAFF. The CDR3 DNA sequence: TGCGCCAGCAGCCCGCAACCCGGGCAGGGTGGCACTGAAGCTTTCTTT.